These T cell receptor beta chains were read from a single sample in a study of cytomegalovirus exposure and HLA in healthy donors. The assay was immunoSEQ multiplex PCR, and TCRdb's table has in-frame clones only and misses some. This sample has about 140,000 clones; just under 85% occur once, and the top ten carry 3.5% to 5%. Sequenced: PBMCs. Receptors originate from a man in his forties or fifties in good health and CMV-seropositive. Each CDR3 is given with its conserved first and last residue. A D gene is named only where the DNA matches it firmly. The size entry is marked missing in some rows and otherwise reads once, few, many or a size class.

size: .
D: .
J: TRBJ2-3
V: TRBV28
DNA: TGTGCCAGCACTGAGACTCGGGGCACAGATACGCAGTATTTT
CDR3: CASTETRGTDTQYF

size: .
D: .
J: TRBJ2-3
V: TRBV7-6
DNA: TGTGCCAGCAGCTTATCCGGAGGGGGGGGTCCAGATACGCAGTATTTT
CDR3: CASSLSGGGGPDTQYF

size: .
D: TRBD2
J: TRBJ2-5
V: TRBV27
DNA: TGTGCCAGCAGCCACCCTTTGGGGGGGGTAGGTAGAGAGACCCAGTACTTC
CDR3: CASSHPLGGVGRETQYF

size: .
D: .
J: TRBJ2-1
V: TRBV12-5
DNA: TGTGCTAGTGGTTTGGACGGCTACAATGAGCAGTTCTTC
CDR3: CASGLDGYNEQFF

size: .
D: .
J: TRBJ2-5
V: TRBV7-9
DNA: TGTGCCAGCAGCTTAGGACTATTAAAGACCCAGTACTTC
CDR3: CASSLGLLKTQYF

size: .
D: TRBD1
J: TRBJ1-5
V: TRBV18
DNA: TGTGCCAGCTCACCAACGCAGGGGGCGAATCAGCCCCAGCATTTT
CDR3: CASSPTQGANQPQHF

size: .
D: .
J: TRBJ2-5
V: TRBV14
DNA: TGTGCCAGCAGCCAATTACAGCAAGAGACCCAGTACTTC
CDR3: CASSQLQQETQYF

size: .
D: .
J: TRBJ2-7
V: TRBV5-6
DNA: TGTGCCAGCAGCTTGAGAACAGTTGCAGGGGCGCCGGTCGAGCAGTACTTC
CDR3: CASSLRTVAGAPVEQYF

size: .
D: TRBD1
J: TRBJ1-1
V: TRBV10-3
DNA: TGTGCCACCCTAAGGGGGCGGGACACTGAAGCTTTCTTT
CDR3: CATLRGRDTEAFF

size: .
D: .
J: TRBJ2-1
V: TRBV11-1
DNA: TGTGCCAGCAGCTTAGGTGCGGTATTCGACGGTGAGCAGTTCTTC
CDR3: CASSLGAVFDGEQFF

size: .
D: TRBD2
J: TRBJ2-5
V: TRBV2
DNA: TGTGCCAGCAGGGCAGGGACTATCCAAGAGACCCAGTACTTC
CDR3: CASRAGTIQETQYF

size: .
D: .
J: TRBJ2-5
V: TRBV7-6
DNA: TGTGCCAGCAGCTTAGGGGGCGAAGAGACCCAGTACTTC
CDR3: CASSLGGEETQYF

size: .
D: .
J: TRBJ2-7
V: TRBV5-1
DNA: TGCGCCAGCAGCTTGGATCGCGGGGTCGAGCAGTACTTC
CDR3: CASSLDRGVEQYF

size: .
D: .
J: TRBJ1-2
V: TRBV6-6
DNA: TGTGCCAGCAGTTATCCCGGGACAATCGATGGCTACACCTTC
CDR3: CASSYPGTIDGYTF

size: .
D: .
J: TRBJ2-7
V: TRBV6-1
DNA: TGTGCCAGCAGTGAACTGGGGGAGGTGGACGGGTACGAGCAGTACTTC
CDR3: CASSELGEVDGYEQYF

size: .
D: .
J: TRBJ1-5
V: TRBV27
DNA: TGTGCCAGCAGTCATAGATCGGGCAATCAGCCCCAGCATTTT
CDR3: CASSHRSGNQPQHF

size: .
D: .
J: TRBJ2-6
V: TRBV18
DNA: TGTGCCAGCTCACCCCTGGGGTTAGCGCCAGGGGGGTCTGGGGCCAACGTCCTGACTTTC
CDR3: CASSPLGLAPGGSGANVLTF

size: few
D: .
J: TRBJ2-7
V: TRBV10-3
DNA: TGTGCCAGCAGGGGCGGGAGCACCTACGAGCAGTACTTC
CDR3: CASRGGSTYEQYF

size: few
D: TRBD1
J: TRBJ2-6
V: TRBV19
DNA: TGTGCCAGTAGTATGATCTGGGGGACAGGGTCCGGGGCCAACGTCCTGACTTTC
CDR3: CASSMIWGTGSGANVLTF

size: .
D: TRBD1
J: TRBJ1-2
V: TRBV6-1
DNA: TGTGCCAGCAGCCGGACAGGGGCTCACTATGGCTACACCTTC
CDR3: CASSRTGAHYGYTF

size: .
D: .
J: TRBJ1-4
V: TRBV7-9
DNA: TGTGCCAGCAGCCCCCCTGGGCAGGGGTATGAAAAACTGTTTTTT
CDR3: CASSPPGQGYEKLFF

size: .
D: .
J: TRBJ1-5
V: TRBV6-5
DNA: TGTGCCAGCAGTTACCCAGATCAGCCCCAGCATTTT
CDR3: CASSYPDQPQHF

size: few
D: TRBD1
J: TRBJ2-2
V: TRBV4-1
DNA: TGCGCCAGCAGCCAAGCACCAGGGGGCGCTGCGACCGGGGAGCTGTTTTTT
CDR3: CASSQAPGGAATGELFF

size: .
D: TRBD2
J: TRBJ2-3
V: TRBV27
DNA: TGTGCCAGCAGTTTGCTCGGGACTAGCGGGGGCCGGGCGCAGTATTTT
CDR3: CASSLLGTSGGRAQYF

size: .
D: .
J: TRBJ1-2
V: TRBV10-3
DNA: TGTGCCATCACCTCCGGGAACTATGGCTACACCTTC
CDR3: CAITSGNYGYTF

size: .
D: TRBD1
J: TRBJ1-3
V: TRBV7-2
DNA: TGTGCCAGCAGCGGGACAGTCGGAAACACCATATATTTT
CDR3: CASSGTVGNTIYF

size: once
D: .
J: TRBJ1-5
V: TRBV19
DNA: TGTGCCAGTAGTATGGGCCGGAAGAGTGGCCAGCCCCAGCATTTT
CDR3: CASSMGRKSGQPQHF

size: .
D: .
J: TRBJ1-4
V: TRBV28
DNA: TGTGCCAGCACTAGGGGCAGCATTGAAAAACTGTTTTTT
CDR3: CASTRGSIEKLFF

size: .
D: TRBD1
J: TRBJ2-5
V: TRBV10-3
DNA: TGTGCCATCAGTGGTACAGGGGGCAAGGAGACCCAGTACTTC
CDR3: CAISGTGGKETQYF

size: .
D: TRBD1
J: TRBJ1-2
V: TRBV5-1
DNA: TGCGCCAGCAGCCGTCGGGACAGGTCTCCCTATGGCTACACCTTC
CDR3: CASSRRDRSPYGYTF

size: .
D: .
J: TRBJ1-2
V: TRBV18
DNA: TGTGCCAGCTCACCACCCGGGACTAGGTACGGCTACACCTTC
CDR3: CASSPPGTRYGYTF

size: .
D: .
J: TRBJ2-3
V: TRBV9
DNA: TGTGCCAGCAGCGCAGGCTACACAGATACGCAGTATTTT
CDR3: CASSAGYTDTQYF

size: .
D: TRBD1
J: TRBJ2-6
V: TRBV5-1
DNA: TGCGCCAGCAGCCAGGACAGGGGTGCTCTGGGGGCCAACGTCCTGACTTTC
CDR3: CASSQDRGALGANVLTF

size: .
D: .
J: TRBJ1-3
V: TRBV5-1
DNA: TGCGCCAGCAGCTTGGACAGCGGAAACACCATATATTTT
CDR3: CASSLDSGNTIYF

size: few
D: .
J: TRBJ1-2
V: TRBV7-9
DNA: TGTGCCAGCAGCTCGTTGGGGGCCACAACCTATGGCTACACCTTC
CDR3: CASSSLGATTYGYTF

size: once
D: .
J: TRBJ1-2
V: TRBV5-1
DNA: TGCGCCAGCAGCTTGGACGGGGGGTCTGACTATGGCTACACCTTC
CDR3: CASSLDGGSDYGYTF

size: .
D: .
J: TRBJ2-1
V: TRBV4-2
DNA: TGTGCCAGCAGCCAAGATTGGCGGGACCCCTACAATGAGCAGTTCTTC
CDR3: CASSQDWRDPYNEQFF

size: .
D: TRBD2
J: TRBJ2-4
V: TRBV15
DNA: TGTGCCACCAGCAGAGGGACCTCAAACCGCGGGGGTTCCAAAAACATTCAGTACTTC
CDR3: CATSRGTSNRGGSKNIQYF

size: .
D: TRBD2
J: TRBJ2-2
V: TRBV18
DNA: TGTGCCAGCTCACCCCGCGGGGGCACCGGGGAGCTGTTTTTT
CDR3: CASSPRGGTGELFF

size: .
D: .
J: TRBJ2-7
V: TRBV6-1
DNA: TGTGCCAGCAGTGAAGGCGATCCGGACTTC
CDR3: CASSEGDPDF

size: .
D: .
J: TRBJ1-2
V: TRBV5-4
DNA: TGTGCCAGCAGCTTAGCCAACCCCGCTAACTATGGCTACACCTTC
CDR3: CASSLANPANYGYTF

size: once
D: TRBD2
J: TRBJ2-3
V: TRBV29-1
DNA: TGCAGCGTTGTGGGGAGGGCACTTTCTAGCACAGATACGCAGTATTTT
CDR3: CSVVGRALSSTDTQYF

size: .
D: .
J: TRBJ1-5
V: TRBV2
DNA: TGTGCCAGCGGGAGGGGTGGGAGTAATCAGCCCCAGCATTTT
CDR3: CASGRGGSNQPQHF

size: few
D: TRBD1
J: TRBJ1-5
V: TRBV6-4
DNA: TGTGCCAGCAAATTGGACAGGGCGTTTTGGTCCCAGCATTTT
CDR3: CASKLDRAFWSQHF

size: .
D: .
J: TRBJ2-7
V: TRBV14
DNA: TGTGCCAGCAGCCAAGTGAGGGGGGGTCGGAACGAGCAGTACTTC
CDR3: CASSQVRGGRNEQYF

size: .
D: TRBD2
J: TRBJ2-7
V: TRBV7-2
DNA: TGTGCCAGCAGCTTAGGGTCTCGAGCGGGGGACCGATTCTACGAGCAGTACTTC
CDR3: CASSLGSRAGDRFYEQYF

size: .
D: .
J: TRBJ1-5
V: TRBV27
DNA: TGTGCCAGCAGTTTTCGGGGGGTTGGGCAGCCCCAGCATTTT
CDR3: CASSFRGVGQPQHF

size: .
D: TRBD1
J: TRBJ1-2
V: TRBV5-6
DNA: TGTGCCAGCAGCCCGGACAGGGTGCATGGCTACACCTTC
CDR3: CASSPDRVHGYTF

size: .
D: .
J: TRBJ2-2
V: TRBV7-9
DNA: TGTGCCAGCAGCCCCGGTGTCGCGTCTCGGGCCGGGGAGCTGTTTTTT
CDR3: CASSPGVASRAGELFF

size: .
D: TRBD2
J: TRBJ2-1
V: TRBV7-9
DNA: TGTGCCAGCAGCTTAGGGACTAGCAAGATCCTCCTTGATGAGCAGTTCTTC
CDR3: CASSLGTSKILLDEQFF

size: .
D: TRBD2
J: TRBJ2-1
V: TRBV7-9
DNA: TGTGCCAGCAGCTTTGCGGGAGGTGATGAGCAGTTCTTC
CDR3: CASSFAGGDEQFF

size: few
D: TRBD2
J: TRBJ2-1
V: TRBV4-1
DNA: TGTGCCAGCAGCCAAGGGGGACTAGCGGGATTAAATGAGCAGTTCTTC
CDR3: CASSQGGLAGLNEQFF

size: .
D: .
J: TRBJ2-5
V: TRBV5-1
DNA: TGCGCCTGCCGACAATCCCAAGAGACCCAGTACTTC
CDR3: CACRQSQETQYF

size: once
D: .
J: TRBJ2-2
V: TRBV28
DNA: TGTGCCAGCAGTTCGGGGGAGATCGGGGAGCTGTTTTTT
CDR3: CASSSGEIGELFF

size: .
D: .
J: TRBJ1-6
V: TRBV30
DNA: TGTGCCTGGAGTTCAACCAGGGGAAATTCACCCCTCCACTTT
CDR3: CAWSSTRGNSPLHF

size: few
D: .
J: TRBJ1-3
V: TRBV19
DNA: TGTGCCAGCCAGCGGGGTCCGCTCGGAAACACCATATATTTT
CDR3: CASQRGPLGNTIYF

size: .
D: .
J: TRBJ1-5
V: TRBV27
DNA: TGTGCCAGCAGTTTATCGTACAGACATAGCAATCAGCCCCAGCATTTT
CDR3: CASSLSYRHSNQPQHF